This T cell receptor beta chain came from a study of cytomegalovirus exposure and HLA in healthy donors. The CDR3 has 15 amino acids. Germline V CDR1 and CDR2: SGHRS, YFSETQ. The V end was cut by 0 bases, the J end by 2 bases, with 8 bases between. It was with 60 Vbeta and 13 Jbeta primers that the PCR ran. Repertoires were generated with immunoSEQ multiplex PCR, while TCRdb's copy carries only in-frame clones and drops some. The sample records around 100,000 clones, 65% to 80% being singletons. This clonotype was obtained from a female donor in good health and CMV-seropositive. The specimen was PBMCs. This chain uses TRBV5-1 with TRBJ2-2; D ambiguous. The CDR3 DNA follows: TGCGCCAGCAGCTTGGACGCAGGAAACACCGGGGAGCTGTTTTTT. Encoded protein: CASSLDAGNTGELFF.